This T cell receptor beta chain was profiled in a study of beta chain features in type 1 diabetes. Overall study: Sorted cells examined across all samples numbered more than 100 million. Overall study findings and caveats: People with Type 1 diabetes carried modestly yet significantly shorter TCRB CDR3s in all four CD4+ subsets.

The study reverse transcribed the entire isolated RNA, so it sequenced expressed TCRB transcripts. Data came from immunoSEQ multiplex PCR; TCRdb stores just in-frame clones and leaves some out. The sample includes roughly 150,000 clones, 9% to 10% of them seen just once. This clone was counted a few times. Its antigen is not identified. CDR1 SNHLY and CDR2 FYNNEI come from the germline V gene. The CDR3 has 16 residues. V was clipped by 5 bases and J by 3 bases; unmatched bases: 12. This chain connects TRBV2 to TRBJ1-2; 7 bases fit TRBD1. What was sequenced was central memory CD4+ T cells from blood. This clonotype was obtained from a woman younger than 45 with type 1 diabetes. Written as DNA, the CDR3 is TGTGCCAGCAGTCTTAGAGGGGGCGTCTACGACTATGGCTACACCTTC. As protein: CASSLRGGVYDYGYTF.